These 26 T cell receptor beta chains were sequenced from one sample in a study of blood T cell repertoires in COVID-19. Libraries were prepared by immunoSEQ multiplex PCR; TCRdb keeps only in-frame clonotypes and omits some of them. This table has some 200,000 clones, approximately 80% appearing once. The sequenced sample was PBMCs or T cells enriched from blood (not recorded which). These receptors were collected from a man in his forties or fifties who had recovered from COVID-19.

As DNA, the CDR3 is TGTGCCATCAATCATTCCGGGACTAGCGAGGAAGATACGCAGTATTTT. This gives the protein CAINHSGTSEEDTQYF. The rearrangement uses TRBV10-3 and TRBJ2-3; the match to TRBD2 covers 10 bases. V was pared by 7 bases and J by 5 bases, with 12 bases of the junction left unmatched. CDR3 length: 16 residues. Germline V gene sequence: CDR1 ENHRY, CDR2 SYGVKD.

This clone was picked up one time. This chain joins TRBV6-2 or TRBV6-3 and TRBJ2-1, with 11 bases identical to TRBD2. The junction had 12 bases not matched to a gene; V was cut back by 4 bases and J by 7 bases. CDR1 is MNHEY and CDR2 is SVGEGT in the germline V gene. The CDR3 totals 17 residues. The DNA of the CDR3 is TGTGCCAGCAGTTCCTTCTCCGGGACTAGCGGCGGGAATGAGCAGTTCTTC. It encodes CASSSFSGTSGGNEQFF.

This sequence joins TRBV10-3 and TRBJ1-4; D ambiguous. The CDR3 totals 11 residues. Germline CDR1 is ENHRY and CDR2 is SYGVKD. V lost 10 bases to trimming and J lost 7 bases, with 10 bases between them. The CDR3 region has the DNA TGTGCCAGCGGCTCCGGTGAAAAACTGTTTTTT. Amino acid sequence: CASGSGEKLFF.

This clone was recorded a few times. The chain's CDR3 is CASSLDRITEAFF. In nucleotides, the CDR3 is TGTGCCAGCAGCCTGGACAGGATCACTGAAGCTTTCTTT. The V gene is TRBV7-9, the J gene TRBJ1-1, with 7 bases identical to TRBD1. This CDR3 region has 13 residues. The ends lost 5 bases at V and 4 bases at J; junction bases unmatched: 4. Germline CDR1 SEHNR, CDR2 FQNEAQ (reference sequence).

The chain carries TRBV27 and TRBJ2-2; D gene unclear. Trimming removed 4 bases from V and 1 base from J, with 10 bases in between. This CDR3 contains 15 residues. CDR1 MNHEY and CDR2 SMNVEV come from the germline V gene (reference sequence). CDR3 nucleotide sequence: TGTGCCAGCAGTTCAGCGAGATTGAACACCGGGGAGCTGTTTTTT. Translating it yields CASSSARLNTGELFF.

This clone was counted a few times. The chain carries TRBV4-1 and TRBJ2-7; TRBD1 matches 12 bases. V was clipped by 4 bases and J by 0 bases; unmatched bases: 4. The CDR3 has 16 amino acids. Looked up from germline, CDR1 is MGHRA and CDR2 is YSYEKL. The CDR3 sequence is CASSRLGQGASYEQYF. In nucleotides, the CDR3 is TGCGCCAGCAGCCGATTGGGACAGGGGGCCTCCTACGAGCAGTACTTC.

The chain joins TRBV5-5 to TRBJ1-5; D gene ambiguous. V lost 4 bases and J 0 bases, leaving 11 bases between the germline ends. The germline gives CDR1 SGHKS, CDR2 YYEKEE (reference sequence). This CDR3 spans 15 amino acids. The CDR3 spells CASSPVFSSNQPQHF. As DNA, the CDR3 is TGTGCCAGCAGCCCGGTTTTTTCTAGCAATCAGCCCCAGCATTTT.

The chain has TRBV5-4 and TRBJ2-7; the D is unclear. Germline V gene sequence: CDR1 SGHNT, CDR2 YYREEE (reference sequence). V was cut by 2 bases and J by 0 bases, with 12 bases left in between. This CDR3 has 15 amino acids. The CDR3 nucleotides read TGTGCCAGCAGCTTAAAACCTATAAGCTCCTACGAGCAGTACTTC. Protein: CASSLKPISSYEQYF.

The chain carries TRBV7-8 and TRBJ2-5; the D gene is possibly TRBD2 (5 bases). CDR1 and CDR2 (germline): SGHVS, FQNEAQ. V lost 5 bases, J lost 5 bases, and 21 bases lay in between. The CDR3 runs to 16 residues. This CDR3 reads CASSDLGGDGGETQYF. In DNA form, the CDR3 reads TGTGCCAGCAGCGATCTGGGTGGGGATGGCGGGGAGACCCAGTACTTC.

This clone came up a few times. This chain connects TRBV7-2 to TRBJ2-7; 9 bases are shared with TRBD2. J gave up 0 bases and V 5 bases, and 5 bases lay outside the gene matches. CDR1 is SGHTA and CDR2 is FQGNSA in the germline V gene. The CDR3 sequence is 15 residues long. The CDR3 here is CASSLGLAPSYEQYV. The CDR3 DNA follows: TGTGCCAGCAGCCTAGGACTAGCGCCCTCCTACGAGCAGTACGTC.

The count of this clone is one. The V and J genes are TRBV11-3 and TRBJ2-7, with D perhaps matching TRBD2 (6 bases). V lost 1 base, J lost 0 bases, and 16 bases lay in between. This CDR3 comprises 17 residues. In germline, CDR1 is SGHNT, CDR2 YENEEA. CDR3 residues: CASSLGSGSGYSYEQYF. The DNA for the CDR3 is TGTGCCAGCAGCTTAGGCTCTGGTAGCGGATACTCCTACGAGCAGTACTTC.

J is TRBJ2-7 and V is TRBV18; 7 bases line up with TRBD2. CDR1 and CDR2 from the germline V gene are KGHSH and LQKENI. This CDR3 is 18 amino acids long. Losses at the gene ends were 3 bases for V and 3 bases for J; bases not matched to a gene: 17. The CDR3 reads CASSPTGGRGVDGYEQYV. The CDR3 region has the DNA TGTGCCAGCTCACCGACGGGCGGGAGAGGAGTTGACGGCTACGAGCAGTACGTC.

The chain combines TRBV4-3 with TRBJ2-3; 9 bases match TRBD1. The CDR3 spans 15 residues. The germline CDR1 and CDR2 sequences are LGHNA and YSLEER. V was clipped by 4 bases and J by 5 bases; unmatched bases: 7. CDR3 bases: TGCGCCAGCAGCCTCCGGGACAGGGCGGGAGATACGCAGTATTTT. Protein product: CASSLRDRAGDTQYF.

This clone has only a few counts. The rearrangement joins TRBV7-9 to TRBJ1-3, with 7 bases fitting TRBD1. Per the germline V gene, CDR1 is SEHNR and CDR2 is FQNEAQ (reference sequence). This CDR3 region has 14 residues. J gave up 2 bases and V 6 bases, and 4 bases lay outside the gene matches. The CDR3 region is CASRLTGAGNTIYF. The CDR3 nucleotides read TGTGCCAGCAGGTTAACAGGGGCTGGAAACACCATATATTTT.

A single count supports this clone. The chain has TRBV5-1 and TRBJ2-7; TRBD1 might be the D (5 bases). V lost 4 bases to trimming and J lost 4 bases, with 15 bases between them. Germline-derived CDR1 and CDR2 are SGHRS and YFSETQ. The CDR3 covers 14 residues. The DNA of the CDR3 is TGCGCCAGCAGCATCCAGGGATTAGGGTACGAGCAGTACTTC. Encoded protein: CASSIQGLGYEQYF.

This chain connects TRBV2 to TRBJ2-2, with TRBD2 identical over 10 bases. CDR1 SNHLY and CDR2 FYNNEI come from the germline V gene. The CDR3 extends over 15 amino acids. After removal of 7 bases from V and 4 bases from J, the junction contained 6 bases not matched to a gene. The CDR3 nucleotides read TGTGCCAGCAACCCCTCTAGCGGGAGCACCGGGGAGCTGTTTTTT. It yields the protein CASNPSSGSTGELFF.

J is TRBJ2-7 and V is TRBV19; D gene uncertain. The length of the CDR3 is 15 residues. Germline V gene sequence: CDR1 LNHDA, CDR2 SQIVND (reference sequence). Trimming removed 6 bases from V and 0 bases from J, with 15 bases in between. The CDR3 loop reads CASSYAGFSSYEQYF. CDR3 DNA sequence: TGTGCCAGTAGCTATGCAGGTTTTAGCTCCTACGAGCAGTACTTC.

This clone was seen only once. The gene calls are TRBV2 and TRBJ1-2; a possible D gene is TRBD1 (5 bases). Trimming took off 3 bases at V and 2 bases at J, with 10 bases between the two ends. The CDR3 runs 14 residues. CDR1 is SNHLY and CDR2 is FYNNEI in the germline V gene. CDR3 region: CASSEGRENYGYTF. DNA for the CDR3: TGTGCCAGCAGTGAGGGCAGGGAAAACTATGGCTACACCTTC.

V gene TRBV7-9 combines with J gene TRBJ1-5; 7 bases line up with TRBD1. J gave up 6 bases and V 2 bases, and 1 base lay outside the gene matches. Germline CDR1 reads SEHNR; CDR2 reads FQNEAQ (reference sequence). This CDR3 has 13 residues. In DNA, the CDR3 is TGTGCCAGCAGCTTAAGACAGGGTCAGCCCCAGCATTTT. This encodes CASSLRQGQPQHF.

The chain carries TRBV11-3 and TRBJ2-1, with 8 bases aligning to TRBD1. V lost 5 bases, J lost 10 bases, and 10 bases stayed unmatched. The CDR3 runs 14 residues. The V gene's germline CDR1 is SGHNT and CDR2 YENEEA. The CDR3 nucleotides read TGTGCCAGCAGCAGTGCGGACAGGGTTTGGGAGCAGTTCTTC. The encoded protein is CASSSADRVWEQFF.

DNA for the CDR3: TGTGCCAGCAGCGTAGGGAGTGACTATGGCTACACCTTC. The encoded protein is CASSVGSDYGYTF. The chain links TRBV9 to TRBJ1-2; D uncertain. The CDR3 extends over 13 amino acids. V lost 0 bases to trimming and J lost 3 bases, with 6 bases between them. CDR1 is SGDLS, CDR2 YYNGEE, per germline. The full variable domain, with the rest looked up from reference TRBV9 and TRBJ1-2, is DSGVTQTPKHLITATGQRVTLRCSPRSGDLSVYWYQQSLDQGLQFLIQYYNGEERAKGNILERFSAQQFPDLHSELNLSSLELGDSALYFCASSVGSDYGYTFGSGTRLTVV.

The rearrangement joins TRBV28 to TRBJ1-6; 8 nucleotides match TRBD1. The V gene end was trimmed by 5 bases and the J gene end by 0 bases; junction bases not matched to a gene: 12. CDR1 is MDHEN and CDR2 is SYDVKM in the germline V gene. CDR3 length: 19 residues. The CDR3 loop reads CASSIDRGGEASYNSPLHF. Here the CDR3 DNA reads TGTGCCAGCAGTATCGACAGGGGTGGGGAAGCCTCCTATAATTCACCCCTCCACTTT. The full variable domain, completed using reference TRBV28 and TRBJ1-6, is DVKVTQSSRYLVKRTGEKVFLECVQDMDHENMFWYRQDPGLGLRLIYFSYDVKMKEKGDIPEGYSVSREKKERFSLILESASTNQTSMYLCASSIDRGGEASYNSPLHFGNGTRLTVT.

The chain is built from TRBV6-2 or TRBV6-3 and TRBJ2-7; a possible D gene is TRBD2 (5 bases). In germline, CDR1 is MNHEY, CDR2 SVGEGT. The V end was cut by 0 bases, the J end by 2 bases, with 14 bases between. This CDR3 spans 16 amino acids. The CDR3 DNA reads as TGTGCCAGCAGTTACTCGCCCCGGGGTGGGACCTACGAGCAGTACGTC. Its translation is CASSYSPRGGTYEQYV.

The chain is built from TRBV10-1 and TRBJ1-6; TRBD1 is a possible D gene (6 bases). Germline CDR1 and CDR2: WNHNN and SYGVQD (reference sequence). There are 13 residues in the CDR3. V was pared by 6 bases and J by 8 bases, with 11 bases between. This chain's CDR3 is CASRSGEDSPLHF. Written as DNA, the CDR3 is TGCGCCAGCAGGTCAGGGGAAGATTCACCCCTCCACTTT.

The rearrangement joins TRBV19 to TRBJ2-1; 11 bases align to TRBD2. V lost 1 base and J lost 4; bases outside the gene matches: 6. This CDR3 region has 17 residues. CDR1 is LNHDA and CDR2 is SQIVND in the germline V gene (reference sequence). DNA for the CDR3: TGTGCCAGTAGTATAGGACTAGCGGGAATCCTATACAATGAGCAGTTCTTC. Translation: CASSIGLAGILYNEQFF.

The chain is built from TRBV4-3 and TRBJ2-3, with 7 bases lining up with TRBD2. The CDR3 loop spans 15 amino acids. The junction had 5 bases not matched to a gene; V was cut back by 4 bases and J by 1 base. The germline V gene has CDR1 LGHNA and CDR2 YSLEER. In nucleotides, the CDR3 is TGCGCCAGCAGCCTTTTGGGAGGGGGCACAGATACGCAGTATTTT. It is translated as CASSLLGGGTDTQYF.